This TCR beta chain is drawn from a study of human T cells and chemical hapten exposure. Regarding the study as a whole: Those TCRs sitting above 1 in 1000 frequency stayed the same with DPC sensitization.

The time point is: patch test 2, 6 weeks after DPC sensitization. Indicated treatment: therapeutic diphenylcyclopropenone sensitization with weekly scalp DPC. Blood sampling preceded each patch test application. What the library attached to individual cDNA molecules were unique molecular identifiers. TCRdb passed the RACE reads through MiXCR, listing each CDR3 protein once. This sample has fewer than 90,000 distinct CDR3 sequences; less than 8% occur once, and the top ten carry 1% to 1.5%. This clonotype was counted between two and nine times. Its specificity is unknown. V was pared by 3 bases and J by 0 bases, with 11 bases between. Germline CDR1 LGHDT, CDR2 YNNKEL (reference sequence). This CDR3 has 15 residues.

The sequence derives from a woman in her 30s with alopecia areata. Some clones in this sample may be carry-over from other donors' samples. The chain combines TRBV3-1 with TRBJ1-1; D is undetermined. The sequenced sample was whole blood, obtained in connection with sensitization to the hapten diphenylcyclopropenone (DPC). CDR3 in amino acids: CASSQLDFMNTEAFF. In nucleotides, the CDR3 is TGTGCCAGCAGCCAGTTGGATTTCATGAACACTGAAGCTTTCTTT.